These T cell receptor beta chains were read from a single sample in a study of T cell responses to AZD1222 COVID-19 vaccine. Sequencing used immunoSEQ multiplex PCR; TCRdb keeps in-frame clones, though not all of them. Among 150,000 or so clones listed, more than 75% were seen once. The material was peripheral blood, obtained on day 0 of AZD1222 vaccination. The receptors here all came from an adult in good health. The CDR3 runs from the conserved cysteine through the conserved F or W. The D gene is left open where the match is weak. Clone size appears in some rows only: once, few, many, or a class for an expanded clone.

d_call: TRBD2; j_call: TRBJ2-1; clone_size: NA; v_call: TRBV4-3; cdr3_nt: TGCGCCAGCAGCCAAGAGGTGACTAGCGGGAGAACATACAATGAGCAGTTCTTC; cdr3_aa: CASSQEVTSGRTYNEQFF
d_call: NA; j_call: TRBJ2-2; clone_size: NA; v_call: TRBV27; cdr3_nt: TGTGCCAGCAGGCAGTGGAACACCGGGGAGCTGTTTTTT; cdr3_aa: CASRQWNTGELFF
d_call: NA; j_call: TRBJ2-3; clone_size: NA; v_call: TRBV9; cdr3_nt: TGTGCCAGCACCAAGAGCCCACAACACACAGATACGCAGTATTTT; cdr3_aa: CASTKSPQHTDTQYF
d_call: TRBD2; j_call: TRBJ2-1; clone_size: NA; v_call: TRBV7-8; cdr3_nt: TGTGCCAGCAGCTCACCCTTAGCGGGAGCGTACAATGAGCAGTTCTTC; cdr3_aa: CASSSPLAGAYNEQFF
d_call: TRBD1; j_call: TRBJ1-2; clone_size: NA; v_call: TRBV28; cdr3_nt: TGTGCCAGCAGTCAGGGGGTTTACTATGGCTACACCTTC; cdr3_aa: CASSQGVYYGYTF
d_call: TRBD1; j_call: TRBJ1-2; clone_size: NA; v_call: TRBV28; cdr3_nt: TGTGCCAGCAGTTTAGGGGACAGCCTCACACCCTCCTATGGCTACACCTTC; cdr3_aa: CASSLGDSLTPSYGYTF
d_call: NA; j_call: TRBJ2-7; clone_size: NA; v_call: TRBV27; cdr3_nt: TGTGCCAGCAGTCTCTGGAGGGGCAGGGGGGCAAACCCTTCCTACGAGCAGTACTTC; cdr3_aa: CASSLWRGRGANPSYEQYF
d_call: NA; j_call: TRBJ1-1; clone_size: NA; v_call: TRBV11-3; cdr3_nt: TGTGCCAGCAGCTCAGATGGCAGGGATGAAGCTTTCTTT; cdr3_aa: CASSSDGRDEAFF
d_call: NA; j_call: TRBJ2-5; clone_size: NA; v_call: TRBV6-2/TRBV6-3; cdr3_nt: TGTGCCAGCAGTTACCAACTAGCAAAAAACCAAGAGACCCAGTACTTC; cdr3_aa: CASSYQLAKNQETQYF
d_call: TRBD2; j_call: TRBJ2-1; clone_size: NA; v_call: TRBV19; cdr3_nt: TGTGCCAGTAGTATACGGGAGGGAAATGAGCAGTTCTTC; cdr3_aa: CASSIREGNEQFF
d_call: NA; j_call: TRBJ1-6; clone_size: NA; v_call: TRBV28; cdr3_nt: TGTGCCAGCAGTGAGATTAGCGCACCCCTCCACTTT; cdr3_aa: CASSEISAPLHF
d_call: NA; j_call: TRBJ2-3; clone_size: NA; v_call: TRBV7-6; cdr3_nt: TGTGCCAGCAGCTCCGAACAGGGCCGCACAGATACGCAGTATTTT; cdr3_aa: CASSSEQGRTDTQYF
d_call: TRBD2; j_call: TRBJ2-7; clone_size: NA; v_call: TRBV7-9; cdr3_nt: TGTGCCAGCAGCCCAGGACTAGCGGGTGGCACCTACGAGCAGTACTTC; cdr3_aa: CASSPGLAGGTYEQYF
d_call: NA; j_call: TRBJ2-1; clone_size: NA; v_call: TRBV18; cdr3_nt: TGTGCCAGCTCACCACGACAGTCAAATGAGCAGTTCTTC; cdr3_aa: CASSPRQSNEQFF
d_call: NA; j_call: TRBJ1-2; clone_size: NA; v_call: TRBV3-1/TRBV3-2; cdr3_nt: TGTGCCAGCAGCCAACTTGGGTCTAACTATGGCTACACCTTC; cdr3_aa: CASSQLGSNYGYTF
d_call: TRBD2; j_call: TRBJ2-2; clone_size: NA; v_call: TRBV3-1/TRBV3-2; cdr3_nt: TGTGCCAGCAGCCAAGGAAGGGCTAGCGGGAAAGGCCCGAACACCGGGGAGCTGTTTTTT; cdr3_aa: CASSQGRASGKGPNTGELFF
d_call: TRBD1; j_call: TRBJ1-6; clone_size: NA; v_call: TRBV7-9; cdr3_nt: TGTGCCAGCAGTTCCGACAGGGAAGGAGGGTCACCCCTCCACTTT; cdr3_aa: CASSSDREGGSPLHF
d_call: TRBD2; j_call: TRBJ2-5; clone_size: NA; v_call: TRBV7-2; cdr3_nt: TGTGCCAGCAGCCCTTCGGGGGGTGGAGAGACCCAGTACTTC; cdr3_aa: CASSPSGGGETQYF
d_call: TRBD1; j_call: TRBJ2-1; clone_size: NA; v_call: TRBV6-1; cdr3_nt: TGTGCCAGCAGTGAAATGGGGACAGGTGGGCAGTTCTTC; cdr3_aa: CASSEMGTGGQFF
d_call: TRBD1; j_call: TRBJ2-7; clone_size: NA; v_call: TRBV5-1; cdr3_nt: TGCGCCAGCAGGAAGCCGGGACAGGAGCGCCACGAGCAGTACTTC; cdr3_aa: CASRKPGQERHEQYF
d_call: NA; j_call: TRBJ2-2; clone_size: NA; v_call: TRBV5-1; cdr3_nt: TGCGCCAGCAGGTTTGGAACCCCTGGACCCGGGCACTACACCGGGGAGCTGTTTTTT; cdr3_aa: CASRFGTPGPGHYTGELFF
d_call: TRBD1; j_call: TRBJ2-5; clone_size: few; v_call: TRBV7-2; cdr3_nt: TGTGCCAGCAGCTTGGCGGGTAGGGGGCTGGGGTCCCAGTACTTC; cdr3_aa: CASSLAGRGLGSQYF
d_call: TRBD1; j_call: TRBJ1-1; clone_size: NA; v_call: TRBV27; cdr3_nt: TGTGCCAGCAGTCCGGGACAGGGGGCTTACACTGAAGCTTTCTTT; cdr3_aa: CASSPGQGAYTEAFF
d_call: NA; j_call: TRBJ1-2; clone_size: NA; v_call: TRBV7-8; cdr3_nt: TGTGCCAGCAGCTTAGAGAAGGGAATTGGCTATGGCTACACCTTC; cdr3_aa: CASSLEKGIGYGYTF
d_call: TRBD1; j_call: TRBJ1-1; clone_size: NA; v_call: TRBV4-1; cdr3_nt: TGCGCCAGCAGGGACGGACAGGGAGACACTGAAGCTTTCTTT; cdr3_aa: CASRDGQGDTEAFF
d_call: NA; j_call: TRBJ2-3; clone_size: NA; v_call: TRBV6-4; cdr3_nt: TGTGCCAGCAGTGAACAGGTCGAAGATACGCAGTATTTT; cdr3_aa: CASSEQVEDTQYF
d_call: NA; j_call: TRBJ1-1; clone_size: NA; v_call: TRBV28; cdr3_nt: TGTGCCAGCAGTTTCGCAGGGAACACTGAAGCTTTCTTT; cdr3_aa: CASSFAGNTEAFF
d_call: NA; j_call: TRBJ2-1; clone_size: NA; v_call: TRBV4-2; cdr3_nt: TGTGCCAGCAGCCAATGGCATCTCACCTTCGGAGGTGAGCAGTTCTTC; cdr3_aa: CASSQWHLTFGGEQFF
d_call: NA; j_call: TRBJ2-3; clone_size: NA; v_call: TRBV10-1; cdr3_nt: TGCGCCAGCAGTGGGGGGGAACGTAGCACAGATACGCAGTATTTT; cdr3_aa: CASSGGERSTDTQYF
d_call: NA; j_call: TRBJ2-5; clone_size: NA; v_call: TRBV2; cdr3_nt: TGTGCCAGCATCCAAGTCGGGAATCTCCAAGAGACCCAGTACTTC; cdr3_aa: CASIQVGNLQETQYF
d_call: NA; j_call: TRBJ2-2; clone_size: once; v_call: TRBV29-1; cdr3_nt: TGCAGCGTCGTCTTCGGGGCCGGGGAGCTGTTTTTT; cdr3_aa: CSVVFGAGELFF
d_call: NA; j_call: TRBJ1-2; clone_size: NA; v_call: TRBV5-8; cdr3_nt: TGTGCCAGCAGCTTGGACGGGGCGAGAGGCTACACCTTC; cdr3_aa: CASSLDGARGYTF
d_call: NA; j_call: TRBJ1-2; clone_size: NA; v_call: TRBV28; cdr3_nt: TGTGCCAGCAGTCGGACAGCCCCAATAGACTATGGCTACACCTTC; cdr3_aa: CASSRTAPIDYGYTF
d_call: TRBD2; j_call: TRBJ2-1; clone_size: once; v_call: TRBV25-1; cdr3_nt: TGTGCCAGCAGTACAATGACTAGCGGCACCTACAATGAGCAGTTCTTC; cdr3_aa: CASSTMTSGTYNEQFF
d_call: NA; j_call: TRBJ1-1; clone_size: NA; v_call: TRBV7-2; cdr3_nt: TGTGCCAGCAGCCCGAGGGCCTTGAACACTGAAGCTTTCTTT; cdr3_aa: CASSPRALNTEAFF
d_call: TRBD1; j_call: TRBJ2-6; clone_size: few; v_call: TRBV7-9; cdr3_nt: TGTGCCAGCAGCTTAGGGGCTTCGGGACAGTCCTCTGGGGCCAACGTCCTGACTTTC; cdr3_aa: CASSLGASGQSSGANVLTF
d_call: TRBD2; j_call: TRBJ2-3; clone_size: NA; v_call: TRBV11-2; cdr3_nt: TGTGCCAGCAGCTCCCGGGGTAGCGGGGACCATACGCAGTATTTT; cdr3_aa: CASSSRGSGDHTQYF
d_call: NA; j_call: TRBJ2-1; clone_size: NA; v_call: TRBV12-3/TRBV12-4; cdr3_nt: TGTGCCAGCAGCTTGACGAGAGACAATGAGCAGTTCTTC; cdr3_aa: CASSLTRDNEQFF
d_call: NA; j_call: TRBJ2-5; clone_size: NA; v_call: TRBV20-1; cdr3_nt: TGCAGTGCTGGGGTTAAAACCCAGTACTTC; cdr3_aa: CSAGVKTQYF
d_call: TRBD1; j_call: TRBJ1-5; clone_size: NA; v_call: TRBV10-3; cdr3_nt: TGTGCCATCAGTGAGTCGGGACAGGGCAATCAGCCCCAGCATTTT; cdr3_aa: CAISESGQGNQPQHF
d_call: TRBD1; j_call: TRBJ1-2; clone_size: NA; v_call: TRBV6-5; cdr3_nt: TGTGCCAGCAGCGTTGGACAGGGGACCTATGGCTACACCTTC; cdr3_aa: CASSVGQGTYGYTF